This TCR beta chain stems from a study of CD8 T cells in ankylosing spondylitis. It was by quantitative 5'-RACE with molecular barcodes that TCR beta libraries were made. TCRdb ran MiXCR on the 5' RACE reads and lists one entry per CDR3 protein. Among about 130,000 distinct CDR3 sequences listed, around 9.7% were seen once. General study points: Characteristic, it appeared, of ankylosing spondylitis blood was a TCR beta motif of roughly eight highly homologous variants. Reported data indicate significant enrichment of disease-linked clones within matched ankylosing spondylitis synovial fluid. Earlier work had already found some motif variants in reactive arthritis synovial fluid and blood.

This clonotype was seen at least ten times. Its specificity is unknown. Sample: blood, either unsorted or a sorted T cell fraction (not recorded which). The sequence was collected from a male donor with ankylosing spondylitis or in good health (not recorded which).

The CDR3 sequence: CAISATGQENYGYTF. The CDR3 nucleotides are TGTGCCATCAGTGCAACGGGACAGGAAAACTATGGCTACACCTTC. The chain combines TRBV10-3 with TRBJ1-2; 8 bases fit TRBD1. Unmatched junction bases numbered 6, after V lost 4 bases and J lost 2 bases. The CDR3 sequence is 15 residues long. Germline CDR1 ENHRY, CDR2 SYGVKD.